Presented here are 28 T cell receptor beta chains from one specimen sequenced in a study of cytomegalovirus exposure and HLA in healthy donors (dated by TCRdb to about 2017). Libraries came from the immunoSEQ multiplex PCR assay. The multiplex PCR relied on a mix of 60 forward primers for TCR Vbeta segments and 13 reverse primers for TCR Jbeta segments. TCRdb provides this immuneACCESS table in a form limited to in-frame rearrangements. Some clones are lacking; in checked studies, under half of them reflect an unresolved V gene, and why the rest are absent is not known. This sample is represented by approximately 150,000 clones; roughly 80% of them were singletons. The ten largest clones represent approximately 4.5% of the sample. The sequencing sample was made of PBMCs. The receptors stem from a young man in good health and CMV-seronegative.

The chain has TRBV4-2 and TRBJ2-3; 10 bases are shared with TRBD2. Germline lookup yields CDR1 LGHNA and CDR2 YNFKEQ. CDR3 length equals 15 residues. After removal of 3 bases from V and 3 bases from J, the junction contained 3 bases not matched to a gene. CDR3 sequence: CASSQVSGRTDTQYF. CDR3 DNA: TGTGCCAGCAGCCAGGTTAGCGGGAGGACAGATACGCAGTATTTT.

V and J are TRBV25-1 and TRBJ1-5, with D perhaps TRBD1 (6 bases). CDR1 MGHDK and CDR2 SYGVNS come from the germline V gene. The CDR3 contains 15 residues. Trimming cost V 1 base and J 7 bases, with 14 bases left between them. As DNA, the CDR3 is TGTGCCAGCAGTGAATCCTACAGGGTTGACCAGCCCCAGCATTTT. This codes for CASSESYRVDQPQHF.

V and J are TRBV30 and TRBJ1-1; possibly TRBD1 for D (5 bases). The CDR3 covers 14 residues. CDR1 and CDR2 from the germline V gene are GTSNPN and SVGIG (reference sequence). V lost 0 bases, J lost 3 bases, and 11 bases lay in between. The CDR3 sequence: CAWSVTLGDTEAFF. For the CDR3, the DNA is TGTGCCTGGAGTGTGACGTTAGGGGACACTGAAGCTTTCTTT.

This clone was recorded a few times. V is TRBV9 and J is TRBJ1-5; possible D gene TRBD1, 6 bases. The CDR3 is made up of 15 amino acids. Germline-derived CDR1 and CDR2 are SGDLS and YYNGEE. The V end was cut by 2 bases, the J end by 6 bases, with 15 bases between. CDR3 amino acids: CASSVDTGRGQPQHF. The CDR3 DNA follows: TGTGCCAGCAGCGTGGATACAGGGCGAGGTCAGCCCCAGCATTTT.

The chain carries TRBV19 and TRBJ1-5, with no clear D. Between the trimmed V and J ends, which lost 3 bases and 7 bases, there was a span of 22 bases. The CDR3 consists of 17 residues. Germline lookup yields CDR1 LNHDA and CDR2 SQIVND (reference sequence). CDR3 protein: CASSIRPGWREGQPQHF. The CDR3 DNA reads as TGTGCCAGTAGTATCCGGCCTGGCTGGAGGGAGGGACAGCCCCAGCATTTT. The whole variable domain, remainder taken from reference TRBV19 and TRBJ1-5, is DGGITQSPKYLFRKEGQNVTLSCEQNLNHDAMYWYRQDPGQGLRLIYYSQIVNDFQKGDIAEGYSVSREKKESFPLTVTSAQKNPTAFYLCASSIRPGWREGQPQHFGDGTRLSIL.

The DNA of the CDR3 is TGCGCCAGCAGCTTGGTTCGAGCGGGGGCGCAAGAGACCCAGTACTTC. Translation: CASSLVRAGAQETQYF. V usage is TRBV5-1 and J usage is TRBJ2-5; 8 positions agree with TRBD2. This CDR3 is built from 16 residues. After removal of 0 bases from V and 2 bases from J, the junction contained 6 bases not matched to a gene. CDR1 is SGHRS, CDR2 YFSETQ, per germline. Drawing the rest from reference TRBV5-1 and TRBJ2-5, the complete variable domain is KAGVTQTPRYLIKTRGQQVTLSCSPISGHRSVSWYQQTPGQGLQFLFEYFSETQRNKGNFPGRFSGRQFSNSRSEMNVSTLELGDSALYLCASSLVRAGAQETQYFGPGTRLLVL.

The genes are TRBV7-8 and TRBJ1-1; D might be TRBD1 (5 bases). Trimming took off 2 bases at V and 0 bases at J, with 19 bases between the two ends. This CDR3 contains 18 residues. Germline CDR1 is SGHVS and CDR2 is FQNEAQ. CDR3 nucleotides: TGTGCCAGCAGCTTAACACGAAGATACAGGTCAGTGAACACTGAAGCTTTCTTT. It is translated as CASSLTRRYRSVNTEAFF.

The chain carries TRBV10-3 and TRBJ2-5, with a weak D call TRBD2 (6 bases). The assigned J gene may be wrong: the sequence end matches TRBJ2-7 better. Germline loops: CDR1 ENHRY, CDR2 SYGVKD. The CDR3 extends over 15 amino acids. CDR3 bases: TGTGCCATCAGTGGGGGGGTCAGGAGGTTTTACGAGCAGTACTTC. It codes for CAISGGVRRFYEQYF.

This chain uses TRBV19 with TRBJ1-2; 7 bases fit TRBD1. Germline V gives CDR1 LNHDA, CDR2 SQIVND (reference sequence). Trimming removed 7 bases from V and 5 bases from J; junction bases left unmatched: 7. The CDR3 extends over 13 amino acids. CDR3 sequence (DNA): TGTGCCAGTAAACTCGGGACAGATTATGGCTACACCTTC. Translating gives CASKLGTDYGYTF.

J is TRBJ2-1 and V is TRBV29-1; D is unclear. The V gene's germline CDR1 is SQVTM and CDR2 ANQGSEA. The CDR3 covers 11 residues. The V and J ends lost 3 bases and 9 bases respectively, with 9 bases between them. The CDR3 region has the DNA TGCAGCGTTGACGGTATGCCTGAGCAGTTCTTC. This encodes CSVDGMPEQFF.

J is TRBJ2-6 and V is TRBV5-1; the D gene is possibly TRBD2 (5 bases). The CDR3 sequence is 19 residues long. In germline, CDR1 is SGHRS, CDR2 YFSETQ. With 4 bases removed from V and 1 base from J, the gap between germline ends came to 21 bases. The CDR3 DNA sequence: TGCGCCAGCAGCGCGGGCTCGGGCGCGATCCTTTCTGGGGCCAACGTCCTGACTTTC. Encoded protein: CASSAGSGAILSGANVLTF.

The rearrangement links TRBV5-1 to TRBJ1-1, with 7 bases that match TRBD1. The germline V gene has CDR1 SGHRS and CDR2 YFSETQ. This CDR3 is 18 amino acids long. J gave up 3 bases and V 4 bases, and 18 bases lay outside the gene matches. The CDR3 coding sequence is TGCGCCAGCAGCCATCTAAAGGGACAGTTCTCGGTTTACACTGAAGCTTTCTTT. This gives the protein CASSHLKGQFSVYTEAFF.

This chain uses TRBV27 with TRBJ1-5, with D possibly being TRBD1 (5 bases). The CDR3 length is 14 residues. Germline-derived CDR1 and CDR2 are MNHEY and SMNVEV (reference sequence). V dropped 5 bases and J dropped 0 bases, with 8 bases sitting between them. The DNA for the CDR3 is TGTGCCAGCAGTGCAGGGTATAGCAATCAGCCCCAGCATTTT. Translation: CASSAGYSNQPQHF.

The chain has TRBV2 and TRBJ2-3, with a weak D call TRBD1 (6 bases). The V gene lost 8 bases and the J gene lost 6 bases, with 15 bases spanning the gap. CDR3 length: 13 residues. Germline V gene data show CDR1 as SNHLY and CDR2 as FYNNEI. The CDR3 nucleotides read TGTGCCAGCGGAAGGGGGTTAACCGATACGCAGTATTTT. The encoded protein is CASGRGLTDTQYF.

The rearrangement joins TRBV7-3 to TRBJ1-1; 7 nucleotides align to TRBD1. This CDR3 spans 15 amino acids. Germline V gives CDR1 SGHTA, CDR2 FQGTGA. Germline trimming cut 4 bases from V and 4 bases from J; bases unmatched to any gene: 9. The CDR3 protein is CASSSTGPGSTEAFF. The CDR3 coding sequence is TGTGCCAGCAGCTCGACAGGGCCGGGGAGCACTGAAGCTTTCTTT.

The chain links TRBV5-1 to TRBJ1-3; the D is unclear. Between the trimmed V and J ends, which lost 4 bases and 0 bases, there was a span of 20 bases. Germline CDR1 reads SGHRS; CDR2 reads YFSETQ. This CDR3 comprises 18 residues. CDR3 loop: CASSPTSQRWSSGNTIYF. For the CDR3, the DNA is TGCGCCAGCAGCCCGACGAGCCAACGGTGGAGCTCTGGAAACACCATATATTTT.

This clone was counted between two and nine times. This sequence joins TRBV29-1 and TRBJ2-7, with TRBD2 matching 13 bases. The CDR3 is made up of 15 amino acids. J gave up 4 bases and V 1 base, and 4 bases lay outside the gene matches. The germline CDR1 and CDR2 sequences are SQVTM and ANQGSEA. In nucleotides, the CDR3 is TGCAGCGTTGAAGGACTAGCGGGAGGTCGGTACGAGCAGTACTTC. This encodes CSVEGLAGGRYEQYF.

V gene TRBV7-6 combines with J gene TRBJ2-3; TRBD1 agrees at 7 bases. Germline CDR1 is SGHVS and CDR2 is FNYEAQ. V shed 1 base, J shed 2 bases, and the junction held 6 bases outside the gene matches. The CDR3 sequence is 16 residues long. As DNA, the CDR3 is TGTGCCAGCAGCTTAGGACAGGGTCATCCCACAGATACGCAGTATTTT. Translation: CASSLGQGHPTDTQYF.

This clone was recorded once. The V gene is TRBV28, the J gene TRBJ1-1, with 8 positions matching TRBD1. The junction had 8 bases not matched to a gene; V was cut back by 7 bases and J by 1 base. Germline V gene data show CDR1 as MDHEN and CDR2 as SYDVKM. The CDR3 length is 15 residues. The CDR3 DNA is TGTGCCAGCACACCCGTCGGACAGGGGAACACTGAAGCTTTCTTT. Translation: CASTPVGQGNTEAFF.

V gene TRBV28 combines with J gene TRBJ1-6, with a weak D call TRBD1 (5 bases). Trimming took 8 bases from V and 10 from J, leaving 24 bases between them. The CDR3 loop spans 16 amino acids. From germline, CDR1 is MDHEN and CDR2 SYDVKM. CDR3 in DNA: TGTGCCAGCTTCCCGGGACTCACACCCACCGCCTCACCCCTCCACTTT. Translated: CASFPGLTPTASPLHF.

The chain recombines TRBV7-9 with TRBJ2-1; tentative D call: TRBD2 (6 bases). Between the trimmed V and J ends, which lost 5 bases and 0 bases, there was a span of 14 bases. Germline V CDR1 and CDR2: SEHNR, FQNEAQ (reference sequence). There are 16 residues in the CDR3. Here the CDR3 reads CASSPLRGTSYNEQFF. The CDR3 coding sequence is TGTGCCAGCAGCCCCCTCCGGGGGACCTCCTACAATGAGCAGTTCTTC.

The chain uses TRBV11-1 and TRBJ1-2; D remains ambiguous. Germline CDR1 SGHAT, CDR2 FQDESV (reference sequence). V lost 2 bases to trimming and J lost 2 bases, with 9 bases between them. The CDR3 length is 14 residues. CDR3 sequence: CASSLNSGNYGYTF. The CDR3 bases are TGTGCCAGCAGCTTAAACTCCGGGAACTATGGCTACACCTTC.

About this clone: The junction departs from germline at one end; a sequencing error may be responsible. The same CDR3 is also encoded by other DNA sequences in this sample. The chain uses TRBV19 and TRBJ2-2, with D maybe TRBD2 (5 bases). The length of the CDR3 is 17 residues. CDR1 is LNHDA, CDR2 SQIVND, per germline (reference sequence). The CDR3 DNA is TGTGCCAGTAGTATATGGGGAGCGGAGACGAACACCGGGGAGCTGTTCTTT. This codes for CASSIWGAETNTGELFF.

The chain uses TRBV16 and TRBJ1-3; no firm D call. Trimming removed 1 base at V and 3 bases at J, with 7 bases between. There are 14 residues in the CDR3. CDR1 and CDR2 from the germline V gene are KGHSY and FQNENV. The CDR3 region has the DNA TGTGCCAGCAGCCAATGGGCCCTTGGAAACACCATATATTTT. Residues: CASSQWALGNTIYF.

The chain employs TRBV6-5 and TRBJ1-4; D is unresolved. Trimming shortened V by 0 bases and J by 8 bases, and 16 bases separated the two germline ends. This CDR3 has 16 residues. The germline V gene encodes CDR1 MNHEY and CDR2 SVGAGI. The CDR3 protein is CASSYSSTGIDEKLFF. CDR3 sequence (DNA): TGTGCCAGCAGTTACTCGAGTACGGGGATAGACGAAAAACTGTTTTTT.

In DNA form, the CDR3 reads TGTGCCAGCAGCTTAGGAGTGGCCGGGGAGCTGTTTTTT. Amino acids: CASSLGVAGELFF. The V and J genes are TRBV11-2 and TRBJ2-2; D remains unclear. V dropped 1 base and J dropped 6 bases, with 6 bases sitting between them. The length of the CDR3 is 13 residues. Looked up from germline, CDR1 is SGHAT and CDR2 is FQNNGV.

This chain's CDR3 is CASSEMVRNTEAFF. CDR3 coding DNA: TGTGCCAGCAGTGAAATGGTTAGGAACACTGAAGCTTTCTTT. V gene TRBV2 combines with J gene TRBJ1-1, with unresolved D. The CDR3 is 14 amino acids. Germline CDR1 SNHLY, CDR2 FYNNEI. The ends were cut back, 2 bases at V and 1 base at J, with 8 bases in the middle.

CDR3 loop: CASSLSYRTGPGMRDTEAFF. The CDR3 region has the DNA TGTGCCAGCAGTTTATCGTATCGGACAGGGCCCGGAATGAGGGACACTGAAGCTTTCTTT. The chain is built from TRBV27 and TRBJ1-1; the match to TRBD1 covers 8 bases. V was clipped by 0 bases and J by 3 bases; unmatched bases: 18. Germline lookup yields CDR1 MNHEY and CDR2 SMNVEV (reference sequence). This CDR3 has 20 residues.